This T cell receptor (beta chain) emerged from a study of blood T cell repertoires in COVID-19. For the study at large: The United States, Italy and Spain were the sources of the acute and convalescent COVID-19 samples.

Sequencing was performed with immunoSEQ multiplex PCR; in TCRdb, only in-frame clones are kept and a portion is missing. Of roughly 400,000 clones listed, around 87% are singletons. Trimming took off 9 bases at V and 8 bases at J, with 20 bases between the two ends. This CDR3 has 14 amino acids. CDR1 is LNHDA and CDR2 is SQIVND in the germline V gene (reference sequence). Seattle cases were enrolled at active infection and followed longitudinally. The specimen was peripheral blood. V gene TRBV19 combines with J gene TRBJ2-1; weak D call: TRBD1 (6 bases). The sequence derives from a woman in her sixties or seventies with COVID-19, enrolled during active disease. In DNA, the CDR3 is TGTGCCAGCCGCAGGGGCGGGTCTGGGGATGAGCAGTTCTTC. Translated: CASRRGGSGDEQFF.